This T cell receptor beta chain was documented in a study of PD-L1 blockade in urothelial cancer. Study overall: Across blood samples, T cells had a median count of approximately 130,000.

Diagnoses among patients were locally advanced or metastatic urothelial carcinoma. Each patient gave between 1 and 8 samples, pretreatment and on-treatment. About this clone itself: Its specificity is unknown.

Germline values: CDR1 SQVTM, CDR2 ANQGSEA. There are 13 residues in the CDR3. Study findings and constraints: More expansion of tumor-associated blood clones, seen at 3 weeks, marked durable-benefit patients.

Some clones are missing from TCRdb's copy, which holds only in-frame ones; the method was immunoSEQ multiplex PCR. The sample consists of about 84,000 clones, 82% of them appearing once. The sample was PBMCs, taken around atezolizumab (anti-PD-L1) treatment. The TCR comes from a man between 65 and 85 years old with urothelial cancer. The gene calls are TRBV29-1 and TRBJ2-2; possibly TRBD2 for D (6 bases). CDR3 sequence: CSGGEGGTGELFF. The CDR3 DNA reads TGCAGTGGCGGAGAGGGAGGTACCGGGGAGCTGTTTTTT.